This T cell receptor (beta chain) was sequenced during a study of technical replicates of blood from several donors. TCRdb's copy holds only in-frame clones and misses some; the assay was immunoSEQ multiplex PCR. The table includes under 110,000 clones, roughly 95% detected once. With V trimmed by 4 bases and J by 5 bases, 10 bases remained unmatched. Germline V CDR1 and CDR2: SGDLS, YYNGEE. The CDR3 contains 17 residues. The chain uses TRBV9 and TRBJ2-5; 14 nucleotides line up with TRBD2. The sample consisted of T cells isolated from PBMCs. The TCR originated in a human donor in good health. The CDR3 DNA reads TGTGCCAGCAGCAGGACTAGCGGGGGGTCTGGTGCGGAGACCCAGTACTTC. It specifies CASSRTSGGSGAETQYF.